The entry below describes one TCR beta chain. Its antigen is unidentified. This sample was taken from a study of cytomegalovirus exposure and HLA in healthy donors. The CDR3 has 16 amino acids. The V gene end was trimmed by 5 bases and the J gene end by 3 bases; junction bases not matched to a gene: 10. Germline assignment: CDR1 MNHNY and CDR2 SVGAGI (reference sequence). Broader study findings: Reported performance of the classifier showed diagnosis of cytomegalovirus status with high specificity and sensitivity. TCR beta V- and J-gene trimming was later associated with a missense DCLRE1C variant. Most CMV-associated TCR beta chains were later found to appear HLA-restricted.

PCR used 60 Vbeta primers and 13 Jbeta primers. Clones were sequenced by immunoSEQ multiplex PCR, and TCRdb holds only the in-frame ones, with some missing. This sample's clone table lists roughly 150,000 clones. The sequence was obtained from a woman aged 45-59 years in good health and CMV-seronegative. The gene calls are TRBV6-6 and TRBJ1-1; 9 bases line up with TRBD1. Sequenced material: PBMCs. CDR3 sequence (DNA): TGTGCCAGCAGTCCGGGACAGGGTTTGTTGTACACTGAAGCTTTCTTT. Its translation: CASSPGQGLLYTEAFF.